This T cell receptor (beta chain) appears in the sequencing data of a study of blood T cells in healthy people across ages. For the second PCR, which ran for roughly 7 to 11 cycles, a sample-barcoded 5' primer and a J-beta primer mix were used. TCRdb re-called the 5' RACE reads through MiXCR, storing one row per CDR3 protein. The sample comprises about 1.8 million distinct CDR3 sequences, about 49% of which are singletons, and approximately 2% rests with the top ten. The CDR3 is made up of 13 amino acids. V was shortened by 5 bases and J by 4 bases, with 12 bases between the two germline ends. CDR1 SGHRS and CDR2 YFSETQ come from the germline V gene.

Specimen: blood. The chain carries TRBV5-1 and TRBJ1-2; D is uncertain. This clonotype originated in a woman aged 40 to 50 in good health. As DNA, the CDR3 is TGCGCCAGCAGGGTCCCAGAAACCTATGGCTACACCTTC. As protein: CASRVPETYGYTF.